These T cell receptor beta chains were read from a single sample in a study of post-analysis software for immune sequencing data. TCRdb fed the PCR reads into MiXCR, producing one record per CDR3 protein. Of hundreds of thousands of distinct CDR3 sequences in the sample, 59% are singletons; the top ten hold around 10%. The sample comprised blood. Receptor source: a girl aged 2-10 years with multiple sclerosis. The CDR3 runs from the conserved cysteine through the conserved F or W. Each record gives: CDR3 length, V gene, clone size, CDR3 protein. Clone size is shown for a subset of rows, as once, few, many or a class of expanded clone.

CDR3 length: 17
V gene: TRBV5-4
clone size: NA
CDR3 protein: CASSLFSGGGYTDTQYF

CDR3 length: 20
V gene: TRBV5-5
clone size: few
CDR3 protein: CASSVSLGTSGSTFTYEQYF

CDR3 length: 12
V gene: TRBV7-9
clone size: once
CDR3 protein: CASRTGGDTQYF

CDR3 length: 15
V gene: TRBV6-2/TRBV6-3
clone size: NA
CDR3 protein: CAISYIASGHNEQFF

CDR3 length: 10
V gene: TRBV28
clone size: few
CDR3 protein: CASSLEGYTF

CDR3 length: 15
V gene: TRBV12-3/TRBV12-4
clone size: NA
CDR3 protein: CASSFPDRGGTEAFF

CDR3 length: 16
V gene: TRBV12-3/TRBV12-4
clone size: NA
CDR3 protein: CASRTYRVRSTDTQYF

CDR3 length: 15
V gene: TRBV7-2
clone size: NA
CDR3 protein: CASSLWSSRGVEQYF

CDR3 length: 15
V gene: TRBV14
clone size: NA
CDR3 protein: CASSQVMGRGYGYTF

CDR3 length: 15
V gene: TRBV7-2
clone size: few
CDR3 protein: CASSFRASGTNEQFF

CDR3 length: 15
V gene: TRBV12-3/TRBV12-4
clone size: NA
CDR3 protein: CASSSHTTGIAEAFF

CDR3 length: 12
V gene: TRBV10-3
clone size: NA
CDR3 protein: CAISATGAGYTF

CDR3 length: 14
V gene: TRBV29-1
clone size: NA
CDR3 protein: CSVERVLGTGELFF

CDR3 length: 14
V gene: TRBV11-2
clone size: NA
CDR3 protein: CASSSGTAEETQYF

CDR3 length: 15
V gene: TRBV5-1
clone size: NA
CDR3 protein: CASSPGGEGEETQYF

CDR3 length: 19
V gene: TRBV5-1
clone size: NA
CDR3 protein: CASSLGLAGVTLSYNEQFF

CDR3 length: 14
V gene: TRBV27
clone size: NA
CDR3 protein: CASSLRGCRETQYF

CDR3 length: 14
V gene: TRBV7-9
clone size: NA
CDR3 protein: CASSWGQGTETQYF

CDR3 length: 14
V gene: TRBV5-1
clone size: few
CDR3 protein: CASRGQGGTYEQYF

CDR3 length: 14
V gene: TRBV3-1
clone size: few
CDR3 protein: CASNADRGKSELFF

CDR3 length: 14
V gene: TRBV5-1
clone size: few
CDR3 protein: CASSPTGAGAPLHF

CDR3 length: 15
V gene: TRBV20-1
clone size: NA
CDR3 protein: CSASGTLSGVGELFF

CDR3 length: 13
V gene: TRBV6-5
clone size: few
CDR3 protein: CASSIGGDYGYTF

CDR3 length: 15
V gene: TRBV11-2
clone size: NA
CDR3 protein: CASRPDMGGSYEQYF

CDR3 length: 16
V gene: TRBV27
clone size: once
CDR3 protein: CASSPRTGHSSYEQYF

CDR3 length: 15
V gene: TRBV5-1
clone size: NA
CDR3 protein: CASSSPTLPQETQYF

CDR3 length: 17
V gene: TRBV5-1
clone size: NA
CDR3 protein: CASSLGLAAPSYNEQFF

CDR3 length: 20
V gene: TRBV12-3/TRBV12-4
clone size: NA
CDR3 protein: CASSFSGARGGAADTGELFF

CDR3 length: 17
V gene: TRBV29-1
clone size: NA
CDR3 protein: CSVWGETLTSGQETQYF

CDR3 length: 15
V gene: TRBV12-3/TRBV12-4
clone size: NA
CDR3 protein: CASNPSGGDTDTQYF

CDR3 length: 16
V gene: TRBV11-2
clone size: NA
CDR3 protein: CASSLVTTRASYEQYF

CDR3 length: 17
V gene: TRBV10-3
clone size: NA
CDR3 protein: CAITRTSGGSSYNEQFF

CDR3 length: 16
V gene: TRBV12-3/TRBV12-4
clone size: NA
CDR3 protein: CASSFRDPRNTGELFF

CDR3 length: 14
V gene: TRBV12-3/TRBV12-4
clone size: few
CDR3 protein: CASRSGTVTYEQYF

CDR3 length: 15
V gene: TRBV15
clone size: NA
CDR3 protein: CATSRDWAGSNGYTF

CDR3 length: 13
V gene: TRBV28
clone size: once
CDR3 protein: CASRPRQGGGAFF

CDR3 length: 11
V gene: TRBV29-1
clone size: NA
CDR3 protein: CSLPQGGEQFF

CDR3 length: 16
V gene: TRBV6-6
clone size: NA
CDR3 protein: CASSYRPGPPNEKLFF

CDR3 length: 13
V gene: TRBV12-3/TRBV12-4
clone size: NA
CDR3 protein: CASSSGQIYEQYF

CDR3 length: 15
V gene: TRBV28
clone size: NA
CDR3 protein: CASSLRDRVICEQFF

CDR3 length: 14
V gene: TRBV5-5
clone size: NA
CDR3 protein: CASSGPTSADEQFF

CDR3 length: 17
V gene: TRBV3-1
clone size: NA
CDR3 protein: CASSQDGGELGANVLTF

CDR3 length: 16
V gene: TRBV29-1
clone size: NA
CDR3 protein: CSVDKWVTGSNYGYTF

CDR3 length: 14
V gene: TRBV29-1
clone size: NA
CDR3 protein: CSVEERGPSYEQYF

CDR3 length: 12
V gene: TRBV24-1
clone size: few
CDR3 protein: CATSDLPNEQFF

CDR3 length: 13
V gene: TRBV20-1
clone size: NA
CDR3 protein: CTARAGANTEAFF

CDR3 length: 14
V gene: TRBV5-5
clone size: NA
CDR3 protein: CASSLEWGSYEQYF

CDR3 length: 13
V gene: TRBV3-1
clone size: NA
CDR3 protein: CASSQGRTETQYF

CDR3 length: 17
V gene: TRBV10-3
clone size: NA
CDR3 protein: CAISDTARTGGTNTQYF

CDR3 length: 16
V gene: TRBV5-1
clone size: NA
CDR3 protein: CASSRTWGGTTDTQYF

CDR3 length: 15
V gene: TRBV12-3/TRBV12-4
clone size: NA
CDR3 protein: CASRTTSGGAGEQFF

CDR3 length: 12
V gene: TRBV11-3
clone size: NA
CDR3 protein: CASSLAGQEAFF

CDR3 length: 15
V gene: TRBV12-3/TRBV12-4
clone size: NA
CDR3 protein: CANSPGLAGTGEQYF

CDR3 length: 15
V gene: TRBV29-1
clone size: NA
CDR3 protein: CSVLTDTAGANVRTF

CDR3 length: 16
V gene: TRBV5-6
clone size: NA
CDR3 protein: CASSVLGGQVNTEAFF

CDR3 length: 17
V gene: TRBV4-3
clone size: few
CDR3 protein: CASSQNSGSLSTDTQYF

CDR3 length: 14
V gene: TRBV29-1
clone size: NA
CDR3 protein: CSVELETAQETQYF

CDR3 length: 15
V gene: TRBV7-9
clone size: few
CDR3 protein: CASSFASGGGDTQYF